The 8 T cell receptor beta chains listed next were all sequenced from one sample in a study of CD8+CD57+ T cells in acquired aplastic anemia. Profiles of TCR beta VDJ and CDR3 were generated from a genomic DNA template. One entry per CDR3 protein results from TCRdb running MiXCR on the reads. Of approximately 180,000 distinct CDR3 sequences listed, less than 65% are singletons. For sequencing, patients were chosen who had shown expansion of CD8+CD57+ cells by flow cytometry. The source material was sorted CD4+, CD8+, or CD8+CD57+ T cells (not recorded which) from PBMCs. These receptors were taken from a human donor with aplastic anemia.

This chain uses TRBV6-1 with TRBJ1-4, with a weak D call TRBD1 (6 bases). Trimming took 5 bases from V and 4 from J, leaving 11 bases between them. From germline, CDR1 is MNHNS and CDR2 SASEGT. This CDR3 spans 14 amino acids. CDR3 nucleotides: TGTGCCAGCAGTCCAGACAGGTTTAATGAAAAACTGTTTTTT. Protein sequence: CASSPDRFNEKLFF.

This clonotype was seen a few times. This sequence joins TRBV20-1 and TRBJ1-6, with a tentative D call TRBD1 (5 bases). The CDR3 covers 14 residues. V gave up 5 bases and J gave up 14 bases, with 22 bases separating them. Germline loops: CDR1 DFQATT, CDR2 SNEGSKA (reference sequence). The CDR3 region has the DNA TGCAGTGCTTTGGTCCGGGACCGCGGGAGGGCCCTCCACTTT. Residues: CSALVRDRGRALHF.

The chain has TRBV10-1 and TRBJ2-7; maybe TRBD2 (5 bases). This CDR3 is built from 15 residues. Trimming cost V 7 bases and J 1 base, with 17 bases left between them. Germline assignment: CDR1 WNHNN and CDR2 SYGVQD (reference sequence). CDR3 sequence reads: CASTIWRVGSYEQYF. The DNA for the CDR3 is TGCGCCAGCACGATATGGCGGGTGGGGTCCTACGAGCAGTACTTC.

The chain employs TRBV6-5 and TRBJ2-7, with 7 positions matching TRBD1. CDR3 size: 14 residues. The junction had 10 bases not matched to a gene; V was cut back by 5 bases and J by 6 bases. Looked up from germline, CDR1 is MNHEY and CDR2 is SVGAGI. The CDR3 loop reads CASSQLDRASEQYF. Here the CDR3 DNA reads TGTGCCAGCAGTCAGCTCGACAGGGCCTCCGAGCAGTACTTC.

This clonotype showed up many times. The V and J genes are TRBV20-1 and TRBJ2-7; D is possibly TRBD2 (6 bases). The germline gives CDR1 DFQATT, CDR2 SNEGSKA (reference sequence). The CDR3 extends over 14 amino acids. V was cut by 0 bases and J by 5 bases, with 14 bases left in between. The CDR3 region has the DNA TGCAGTGCTAGAGATCCTTCGGGAGTTAACGAGCAGTACTTC. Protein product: CSARDPSGVNEQYF.

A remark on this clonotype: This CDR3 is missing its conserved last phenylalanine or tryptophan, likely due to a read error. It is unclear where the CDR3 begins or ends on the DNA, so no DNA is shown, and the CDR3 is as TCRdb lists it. CDR3 sequence reads: CSARQDRGFY. The rearrangement links TRBV20-1 to TRBJ2-3; TRBD1, as called in the table, went unchecked against the DNA. The CDR3 length is 10 residues, termini included. Germline values: CDR1 DFQATT, CDR2 SNEGSKA (reference sequence).

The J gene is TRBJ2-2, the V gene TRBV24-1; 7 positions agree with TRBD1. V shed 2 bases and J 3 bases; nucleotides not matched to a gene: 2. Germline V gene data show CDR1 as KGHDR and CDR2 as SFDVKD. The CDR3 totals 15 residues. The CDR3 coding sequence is TGTGCCACCAGTGATTGGACAGGCTACACCGGGGAGCTGTTTTTT. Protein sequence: CATSDWTGYTGELFF.

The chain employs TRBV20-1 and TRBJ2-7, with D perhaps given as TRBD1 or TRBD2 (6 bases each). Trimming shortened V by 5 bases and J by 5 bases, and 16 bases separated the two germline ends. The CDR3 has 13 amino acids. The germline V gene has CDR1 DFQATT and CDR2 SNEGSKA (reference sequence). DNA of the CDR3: TGCAGTGCTCCCGCGGGACACCGTAACGAGCAGTACTTC. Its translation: CSAPAGHRNEQYF.